This TCR beta chain was sequenced in a study of T cell repertoires in ileal Crohn's disease. Across the whole study: All patients had surgery for stricturing (about 60%) or penetrating (about 40%) disease.

TCRdb keeps only in-frame clones here, not all; method: immunoSEQ multiplex PCR. This sample has about 8,200 clones, with roughly 80% found just once. Points from the study as a whole: Compared with CD4 T cells, sorted CD8 cells carried more expanded clones. Clonal expansions were more frequent in active smokers than non-smokers at surgery.

This clone was seen a handful of times. Its antigen is as yet unknown. The V and J ends lost 0 bases and 4 bases, in that order; junction bases with no gene match: 1. The CDR3 runs to 16 residues. Per the germline V gene, CDR1 is LGHNA and CDR2 is YSLEER. The chain combines TRBV4-3 with TRBJ2-3, with 13 bases identical to TRBD2. The sequence was obtained from an adult with Crohn's disease. Material for sequencing was ileal tissue. In DNA form, the CDR3 reads TGCGCCAGCAGCCAAGATACTAGCGGGGGGGCAGATACGCAGTATTTT. Translation gives CASSQDTSGGADTQYF.